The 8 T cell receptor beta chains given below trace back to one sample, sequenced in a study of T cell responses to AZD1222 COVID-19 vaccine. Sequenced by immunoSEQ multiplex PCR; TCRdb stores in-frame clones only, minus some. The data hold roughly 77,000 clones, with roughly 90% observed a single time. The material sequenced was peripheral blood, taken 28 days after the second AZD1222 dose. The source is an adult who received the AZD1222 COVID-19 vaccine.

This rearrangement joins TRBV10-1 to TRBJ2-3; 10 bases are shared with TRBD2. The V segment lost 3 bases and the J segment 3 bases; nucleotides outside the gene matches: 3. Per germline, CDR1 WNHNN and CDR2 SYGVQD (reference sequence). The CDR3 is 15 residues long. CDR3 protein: CASSDPAGGTDTQYF. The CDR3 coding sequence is TGCGCCAGCAGTGATCCAGCGGGAGGGACAGATACGCAGTATTTT.

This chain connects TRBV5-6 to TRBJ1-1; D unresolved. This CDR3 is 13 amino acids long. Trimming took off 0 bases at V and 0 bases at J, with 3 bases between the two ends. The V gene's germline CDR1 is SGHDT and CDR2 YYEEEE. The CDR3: CASSLDLNTEAFF. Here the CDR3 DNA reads TGTGCCAGCAGCTTGGATCTGAACACTGAAGCTTTCTTT. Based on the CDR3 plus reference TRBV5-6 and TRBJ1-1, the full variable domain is DAGVTQSPTHLIKTRGQQVTLRCSPKSGHDTVSWYQQALGQGPQFIFQYYEEEERQRGNFPDRFSGHQFPNYSSELNVNALLLGDSALYLCASSLDLNTEAFFGQGTRLTVV.

The DNA for the CDR3 is TGTGCCAGCAGCCGGATCGACGCTAACTATGGCTACACCTTC. Amino acid sequence: CASSRIDANYGYTF. V usage is TRBV3-1 (or the pseudogene TRBV3-2) and J usage is TRBJ1-2; D gene unclear. Germline lookup yields CDR1 LGHDT and CDR2 YNNKEL (reference sequence). The ends were cut back, 4 bases at V and 0 bases at J, with 9 bases in the middle. This CDR3 is built from 14 residues.

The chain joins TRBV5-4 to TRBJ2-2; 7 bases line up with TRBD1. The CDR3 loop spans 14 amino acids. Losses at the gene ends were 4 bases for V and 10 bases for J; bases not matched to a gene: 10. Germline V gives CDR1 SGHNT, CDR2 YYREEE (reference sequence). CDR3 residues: CASSRADRLSELFF. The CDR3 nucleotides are TGTGCCAGCAGCCGGGCGGACAGGCTTTCGGAGCTGTTTTTT. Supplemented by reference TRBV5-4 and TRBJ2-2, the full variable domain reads ETGVTQSPTHLIKTRGQQVTLRCSSQSGHNTVSWYQQALGQGPQFIFQYYREEENGRGNFPPRFSGLQFPNYSSELNVNALELDDSALYLCASSRADRLSELFFGEGSRLTVL.

CDR3 DNA sequence: TGTGCCAGCAGTCCCCTAGCCACCTTGAACACTGAAGCTTTCTTT. Its protein is CASSPLATLNTEAFF. This chain joins TRBV28 and TRBJ1-1; D is uncertain. CDR1 and CDR2 from the germline V gene are MDHEN and SYDVKM. V lost 5 bases, J lost 0 bases, and 13 bases lay in between. This CDR3 contains 15 residues.

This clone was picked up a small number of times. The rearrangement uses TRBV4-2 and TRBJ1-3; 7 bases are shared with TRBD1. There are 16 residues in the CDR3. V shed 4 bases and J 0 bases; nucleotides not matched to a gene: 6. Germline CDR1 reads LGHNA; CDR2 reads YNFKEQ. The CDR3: CASSPSGTVSGNTIYF. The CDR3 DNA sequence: TGTGCCAGCAGCCCATCCGGGACAGTCTCTGGAAACACCATATATTTT.

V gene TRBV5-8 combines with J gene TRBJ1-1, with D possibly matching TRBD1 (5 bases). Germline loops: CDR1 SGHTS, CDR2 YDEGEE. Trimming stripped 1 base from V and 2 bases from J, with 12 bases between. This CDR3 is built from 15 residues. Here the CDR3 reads CASSLRARANTEAFF. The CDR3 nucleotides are TGTGCCAGCAGCTTGAGGGCCAGGGCAAACACTGAAGCTTTCTTT. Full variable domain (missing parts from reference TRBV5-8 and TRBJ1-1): EAGVTQSPTHLIKTRGQQATLRCSPISGHTSVYWYQQALGLGLQFLLWYDEGEERNRGNFPPRFSGRQFPNYSSELNVNALELEDSALYLCASSLRARANTEAFFGQGTRLTVV.

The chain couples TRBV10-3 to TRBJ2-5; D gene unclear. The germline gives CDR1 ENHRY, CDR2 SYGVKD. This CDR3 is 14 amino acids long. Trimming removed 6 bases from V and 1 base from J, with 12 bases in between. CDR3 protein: CAIRDDVLQETQYF. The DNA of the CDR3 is TGTGCCATCAGAGACGACGTACTCCAAGAGACCCAGTACTTC.